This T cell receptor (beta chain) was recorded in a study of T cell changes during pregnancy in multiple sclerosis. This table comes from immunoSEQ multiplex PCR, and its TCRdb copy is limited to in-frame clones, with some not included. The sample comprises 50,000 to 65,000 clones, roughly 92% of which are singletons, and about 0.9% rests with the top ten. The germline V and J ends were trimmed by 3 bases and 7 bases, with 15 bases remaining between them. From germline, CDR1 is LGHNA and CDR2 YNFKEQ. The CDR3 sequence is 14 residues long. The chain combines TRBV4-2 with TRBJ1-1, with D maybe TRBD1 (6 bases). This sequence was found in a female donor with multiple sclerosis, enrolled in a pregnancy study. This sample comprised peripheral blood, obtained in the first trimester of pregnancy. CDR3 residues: CASSHPGSRGEAFF. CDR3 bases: TGTGCCAGCAGCCACCCGGGCAGCAGGGGTGAAGCTTTCTTT.